One sample yielded the 17 T cell receptor beta chains listed below, sequenced in a study of Tregs in tolerant kidney transplant recipients. Clones were read by immunoSEQ multiplex PCR, and TCRdb kept only the in-frame ones, dropping some. The sample lists about 110,000 clones; almost 90% were seen once. The material was CD4+ T cells from blood, obtained before the transplant. These receptors were taken from a human donor who received a combined kidney and bone marrow transplant.

The table lists this clone with a count of one. The chain joins TRBV6-6 to TRBJ2-3; tentative D call: TRBD2 (5 bases). Germline CDR1 is MNHNY and CDR2 is SVGAGI (reference sequence). The CDR3 covers 14 residues. Trimming removed 3 bases at V and 0 bases at J, with 7 bases between. CDR3 DNA sequence: TGTGCCAGCAGTTATAAGCGGAGCACAGATACGCAGTATTTT. Translating it yields CASSYKRSTDTQYF.

Of note for this clone: This sample includes further DNA sequences coding for the same CDR3. This sequence joins TRBV18 and TRBJ1-2; tentative D call: TRBD1 (5 bases). Germline assignment: CDR1 KGHSH and CDR2 LQKENI. V gave up 2 bases and J gave up 3 bases, with 10 bases separating them. The CDR3 sequence is 14 residues long. The chain's CDR3 is CASSPLGGDYGYTF. CDR3 coding DNA: TGTGCCAGCTCACCATTAGGAGGGGACTATGGCTACACCTTC.

This chain joins TRBV19 and TRBJ2-2; 7 nucleotides agree with TRBD1. Germline assignment: CDR1 LNHDA and CDR2 SQIVND (reference sequence). V lost 8 bases to trimming and J lost 1 base; unmatched junction nucleotides: 4. The CDR3 has 14 residues. The CDR3 sequence is CASRRDRNTGELFF. CDR3 DNA sequence: TGTGCCAGTCGCCGGGACAGGAACACCGGGGAGCTGTTTTTT.

This chain uses TRBV30 with TRBJ2-1; TRBD2 matches 10 bases. V was pared by 5 bases and J by 1 base, with 8 bases of the junction left unmatched. Germline V gene sequence: CDR1 GTSNPN, CDR2 SVGIG (reference sequence). The length of the CDR3 is 16 residues. As DNA, the CDR3 is TGTGCCTGGGCTCTAGCGGGAGCACGGTCCTACAATGAGCAGTTCTTC. This gives the protein CAWALAGARSYNEQFF.

Notes on this clone: At the DNA level, this CDR3 is encoded by other sequences in the same sample as well. The gene calls are TRBV9 and TRBJ1-3, with D possibly being TRBD1 (6 bases). The CDR3 runs 15 residues. CDR1 and CDR2 from the germline V gene are SGDLS and YYNGEE. Trimming cost V 4 bases and J 0 bases, with 11 bases left between them. The CDR3: CASSPTGTSGNTIYF. The CDR3 bases are TGTGCCAGCAGCCCTACAGGGACCTCTGGAAACACCATATATTTT.

This clone was counted once. The genes are TRBV2 and TRBJ2-5, with no clear D. Trimming cost V 3 bases and J 2 bases, with 13 bases left between them. From germline, CDR1 is SNHLY and CDR2 FYNNEI. The CDR3 runs 15 residues. The CDR3 spells CASSDGGLSQETQYF. The CDR3 nucleotides are TGTGCCAGCAGTGATGGTGGTTTGAGTCAAGAGACCCAGTACTTC. Full variable domain (outside the CDR3, taken from reference TRBV2 and TRBJ2-5): EPEVTQTPSHQVTQMGQEVILRCVPISNHLYFYWYRQILGQKVEFLVSFYNNEISEKSEIFDDQFSVERPDGSNFTLKIRSTKLEDSAMYFCASSDGGLSQETQYFGPGTRLLVL.

With regard to this clone: This sample also contains other DNA sequences that code for the same CDR3. V gene TRBV5-1 combines with J gene TRBJ2-3; TRBD1 matches 11 bases. Germline V CDR1 and CDR2: SGHRS, YFSETQ. V lost 2 bases, J lost 0 bases, and 11 bases stayed unmatched. The CDR3 sequence is 19 residues long. CDR3: CASSFPRNRTGGSTDTQYF. In nucleotides, the CDR3 is TGCGCCAGCAGCTTCCCTCGCAATAGGACAGGGGGCAGCACAGATACGCAGTATTTT.

The gene calls are TRBV4-3 and TRBJ2-5; D is unresolved. The CDR3 extends over 13 amino acids. Trimming removed 0 bases from V and 4 bases from J, with 6 bases in between. The germline V gene encodes CDR1 LGHNA and CDR2 YSLEER. DNA for the CDR3: TGCGCCAGCAGCCAAGATCTTCGAGAGACCCAGTACTTC. Protein sequence: CASSQDLRETQYF.

The V and J genes are TRBV19 and TRBJ2-7; 9 bases are a match to TRBD1. The CDR3 totals 14 residues. V lost 5 bases and J lost 3; bases outside the gene matches: 5. Germline CDR1 LNHDA, CDR2 SQIVND (reference sequence). The chain's CDR3 is CASSPGQGIYEQYF. The DNA of the CDR3 is TGTGCCAGTAGTCCGGGACAGGGAATCTACGAGCAGTACTTC.

This clone has more than one count but fewer than ten. J is TRBJ2-7 and V is TRBV5-4; 12 bases are shared with TRBD1. Germline V CDR1 and CDR2: SGHNT, YYREEE (reference sequence). With V trimmed by 2 bases and J by 9 bases, 6 bases remained unmatched. The CDR3 consists of 14 residues. This CDR3 reads CASSLGTGGRVQYF. CDR3 sequence (DNA): TGTGCCAGCAGCTTAGGGACAGGGGGCAGGGTGCAGTACTTC.

The chain couples TRBV6-5 to TRBJ1-4, with 8 nucleotides matching TRBD1. Germline lookup yields CDR1 MNHEY and CDR2 SVGAGI. The CDR3 length is 15 residues. J was trimmed by 8 bases and V by 6 bases; bases with no gene match: 11. CDR3 in DNA: TGTGCCAGCAGCCCCATGGACAGGGCGAGGGAAAAACTGTTTTTT. Its translation is CASSPMDRAREKLFF.

The rearrangement uses TRBV2 and TRBJ2-7; weak D call: TRBD2 (6 bases). This CDR3 contains 11 residues. Germline values: CDR1 SNHLY, CDR2 FYNNEI. Trimming left V 6 bases short and J 7 bases short, with 10 bases between. CDR3: CASRVAGEQYF. DNA of the CDR3: TGTGCCAGCAGAGTCGCGGGGGAGCAGTACTTC.

The CDR3 here is CASSPSTQETQYF. For the CDR3, the DNA is TGTGCCAGCAGCCCCTCGACTCAAGAGACCCAGTACTTC. The chain combines TRBV7-6 with TRBJ2-5; D unclear. V lost 5 bases to trimming and J lost 2 bases, with 9 bases between them. The CDR3 runs 13 residues. Germline assignment: CDR1 SGHVS and CDR2 FNYEAQ. The entire variable domain, with the rest obtained from reference TRBV7-6 and TRBJ2-5, is as follows: GAGVSQSPRYKVTKRGQDVALRCDPISGHVSLYWYRQALGQGPEFLTYFNYEAQQDKSGLPNDRFSAERPEGSISTLTIQRTEQRDSAMYRCASSPSTQETQYFGPGTRLLVL.

This chain uses TRBV5-4 with TRBJ2-3; 9 bases fit TRBD2. Germline CDR1 SGHNT, CDR2 YYREEE (reference sequence). The CDR3 is 16 residues long. V lost 0 bases to trimming and J lost 5 bases; unmatched junction nucleotides: 7. The CDR3 coding sequence is TGTGCCAGCAGCTTGGCCGGGGCGGGAGGGGGAGATACGCAGTATTTT. Translated, it gives CASSLAGAGGGDTQYF.

The CDR3 reads CASSLAGGDGYTF. The CDR3 DNA reads TGTGCCAGCAGCTTGGCTGGGGGGGATGGCTACACCTTC. The rearrangement links TRBV5-4 to TRBJ1-2; tentative D call: TRBD1 (5 bases). The CDR3 contains 13 residues. Germline V gene lookup returns CDR1 SGHNT and CDR2 YYREEE (reference sequence). V was clipped by 0 bases and J by 6 bases, with 9 bases between them. Filled out from reference TRBV5-4 and TRBJ1-2, the complete variable domain reads ETGVTQSPTHLIKTRGQQVTLRCSSQSGHNTVSWYQQALGQGPQFIFQYYREEENGRGNFPPRFSGLQFPNYSSELNVNALELDDSALYLCASSLAGGDGYTFGSGTRLTVV.

The chain carries TRBV6-1 and TRBJ1-2, with D uncertain. CDR1 is MNHNS and CDR2 is SASEGT in the germline V gene. CDR3 length equals 12 residues. The ends were cut back, 6 bases at V and 8 bases at J, with 13 bases in the middle. As DNA, the CDR3 is TGTGCCAGCAGAGGTGCCTCGGAGGGCTACACCTTC. This sequence encodes CASRGASEGYTF.

This sequence joins TRBV18 and TRBJ2-1; 10 bases match TRBD2. CDR3 size: 18 residues. Germline V lookup: CDR1 KGHSH, CDR2 LQKENI. The V segment lost 2 bases and the J segment 1 base; nucleotides outside the gene matches: 8. CDR3 region: CASSPRAGTSASYNEQFF. The CDR3 bases are TGTGCCAGCTCACCAAGAGCCGGGACTAGCGCTTCCTACAATGAGCAGTTCTTC.